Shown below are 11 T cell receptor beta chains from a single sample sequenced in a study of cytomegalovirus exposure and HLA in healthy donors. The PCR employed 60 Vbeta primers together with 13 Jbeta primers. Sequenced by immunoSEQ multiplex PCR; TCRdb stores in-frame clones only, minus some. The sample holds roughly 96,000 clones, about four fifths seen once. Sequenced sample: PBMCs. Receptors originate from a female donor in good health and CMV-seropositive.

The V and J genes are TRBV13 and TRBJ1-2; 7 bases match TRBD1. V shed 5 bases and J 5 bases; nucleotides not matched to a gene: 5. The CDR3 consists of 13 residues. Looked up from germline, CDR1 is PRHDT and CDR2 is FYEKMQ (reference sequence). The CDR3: CASSTGTAYGYTF. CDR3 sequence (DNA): TGTGCCAGCAGCACCGGGACAGCGTATGGCTACACCTTC.

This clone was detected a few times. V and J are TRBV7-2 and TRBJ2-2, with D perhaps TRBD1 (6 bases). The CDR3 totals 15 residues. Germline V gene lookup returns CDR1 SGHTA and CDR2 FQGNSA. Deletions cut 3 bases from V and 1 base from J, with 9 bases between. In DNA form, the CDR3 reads TGTGCCAGCAGCTTGCCGACAGGGAACACCGGGGAGCTGTTTTTT. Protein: CASSLPTGNTGELFF.

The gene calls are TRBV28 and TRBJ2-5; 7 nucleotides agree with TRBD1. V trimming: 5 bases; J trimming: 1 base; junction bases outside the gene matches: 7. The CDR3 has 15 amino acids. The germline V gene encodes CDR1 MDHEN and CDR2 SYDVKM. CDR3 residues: CASSPPPGGQETQYF. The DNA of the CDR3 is TGTGCCAGCAGTCCACCGCCAGGGGGCCAAGAGACCCAGTACTTC.

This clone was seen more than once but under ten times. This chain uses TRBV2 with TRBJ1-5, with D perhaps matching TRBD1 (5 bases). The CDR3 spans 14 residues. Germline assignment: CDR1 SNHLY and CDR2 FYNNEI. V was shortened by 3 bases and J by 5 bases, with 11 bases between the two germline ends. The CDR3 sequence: CASSDRVFYQPQHF. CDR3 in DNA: TGTGCCAGCAGTGACAGGGTGTTTTATCAGCCCCAGCATTTT.

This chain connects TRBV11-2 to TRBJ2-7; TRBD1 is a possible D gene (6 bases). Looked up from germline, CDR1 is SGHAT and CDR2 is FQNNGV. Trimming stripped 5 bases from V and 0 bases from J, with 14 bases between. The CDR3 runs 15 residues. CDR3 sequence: CASSPTDRNSYEQYF. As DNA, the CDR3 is TGTGCCAGCAGCCCCACAGACAGGAACTCCTACGAGCAGTACTTC.

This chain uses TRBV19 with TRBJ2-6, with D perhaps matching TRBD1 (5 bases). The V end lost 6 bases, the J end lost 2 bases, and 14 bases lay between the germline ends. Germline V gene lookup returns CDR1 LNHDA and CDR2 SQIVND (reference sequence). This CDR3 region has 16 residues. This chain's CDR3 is CASSPFSGTGANVLTF. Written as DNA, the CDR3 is TGTGCCAGTAGCCCCTTCTCAGGGACTGGGGCCAACGTCCTGACTTTC.

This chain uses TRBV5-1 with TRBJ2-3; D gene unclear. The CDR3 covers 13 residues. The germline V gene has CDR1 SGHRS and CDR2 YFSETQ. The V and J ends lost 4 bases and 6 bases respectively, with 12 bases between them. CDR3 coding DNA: TGCGCCAGCAGCAACCTGACTTCCGATACGCAGTATTTT. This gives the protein CASSNLTSDTQYF.

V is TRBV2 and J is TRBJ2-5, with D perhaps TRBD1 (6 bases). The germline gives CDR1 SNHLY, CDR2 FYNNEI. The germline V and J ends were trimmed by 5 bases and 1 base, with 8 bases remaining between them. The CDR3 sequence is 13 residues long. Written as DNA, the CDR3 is TGTGCCAGCAGTAGACAGGTCCAAGAGACCCAGTACTTC. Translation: CASSRQVQETQYF.

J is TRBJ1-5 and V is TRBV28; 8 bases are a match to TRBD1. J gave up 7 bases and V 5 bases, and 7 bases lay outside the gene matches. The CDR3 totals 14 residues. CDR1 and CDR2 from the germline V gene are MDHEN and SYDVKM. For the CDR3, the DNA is TGTGCCAGCAGTCCCAGGGGGCTCGGACAGCCCCAGCATTTT. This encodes CASSPRGLGQPQHF.

CDR3 sequence reads: CASSSIQGSTDTQYF. CDR3 coding DNA: TGTGCCAGCAGTTCCATACAGGGAAGCACAGATACGCAGTATTTT. The V gene is TRBV28, the J gene TRBJ2-3, with D possibly being TRBD1 (6 bases). CDR1 is MDHEN, CDR2 SYDVKM, per germline. Between the trimmed V and J ends, which lost 4 bases and 0 bases, there was a span of 11 bases. This CDR3 contains 15 residues. The variable domain in full, completed from reference TRBV28 and TRBJ2-3, reads DVKVTQSSRYLVKRTGEKVFLECVQDMDHENMFWYRQDPGLGLRLIYFSYDVKMKEKGDIPEGYSVSREKKERFSLILESASTNQTSMYLCASSSIQGSTDTQYFGPGTRLTVL.

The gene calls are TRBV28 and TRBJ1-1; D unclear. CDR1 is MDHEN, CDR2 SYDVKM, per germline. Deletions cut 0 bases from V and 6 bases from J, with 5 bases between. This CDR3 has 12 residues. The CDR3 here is CASSLWAAEAFF. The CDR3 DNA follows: TGTGCCAGCAGTTTATGGGCGGCTGAAGCTTTCTTT.